This TCR beta chain was recovered during a study of spatial heterogeneity in lung cancer. Study as a whole: Sequences of the beta chain were consistently detected in greater numbers than alpha-chain sequences. Within raw reads, each unique TCR and UMI combination appeared on average more than ten times.

Germline V lookup: CDR1 SNHLY, CDR2 FYNNEI. The CDR3 consists of 15 residues. J gave up 5 bases and V 10 bases, and 9 bases lay outside the gene matches. This clonotype was detected only a few times. Each TCR cDNA molecule carried a unique molecular identifier. TCRdb re-analysed the 5' RACE reads in MiXCR, keeping a single row per CDR3 protein. The sample includes under 75,000 distinct CDR3 sequences, about 14% seen only once; the top ten take 6.5% to 8.5%. As to time point: sample taken at primary tumor resection. In each case, whole RNA from tumor, nontumor lung or frozen PBMC was sequenced unsorted. Samples were obtained from about 75 donors, all untreated early-stage non-small cell lung cancer patients.

The J gene is TRBJ1-5, the V gene TRBV2; 12 nucleotides agree with TRBD1. This specimen consisted of PBMCs, obtained at surgery. The origin of this receptor is a male donor with early-stage non-small cell lung cancer. The CDR3 here is CANRAGTGGHQPQHF. The CDR3 DNA reads TGTGCCAACAGAGCCGGGACAGGGGGCCATCAGCCCCAGCATTTT.